These T cell receptor beta chains were read from a single sample in a study of blood T cell repertoires in COVID-19. Sequencing used immunoSEQ multiplex PCR; TCRdb keeps in-frame clones, though not all of them. The table includes about 96,000 clones, 70% to 90% detected once. The sequencing input was peripheral blood. These receptors were taken from a human donor with COVID-19, enrolled during active disease. The donor label of this sample is uncertain. Each CDR3 is given with its conserved first and last residue. The D gene is left open where the match is weak. Rows give clone size only sometimes, using once, few, many, or a class for an expanded clone.

>TRBJ1-2|.|TRBV3-1/TRBV3-2|.
TGTGCCAGCAGCCAAGTCACTGAAAGCTATGGCTACACCTTC
CASSQVTESYGYTF
>TRBJ1-6|TRBD1|TRBV2|once
TGTGCCGGAACCGGACAGGGAGGCAATTCACCCCTCCACTTT
CAGTGQGGNSPLHF
>TRBJ1-2|.|TRBV2|.
TGTGCCAGCAGTGGGCAACGCTATGGCTACACCTTC
CASSGQRYGYTF
>TRBJ2-5|.|TRBV5-5|once
TGTGCCAGCAGCTGGGACATACAAGAGACCCAGTACTTC
CASSWDIQETQYF
>TRBJ2-5|.|TRBV27|.
TGTGCCAGCAGTTTGGACAGACAAGAGACCCAGTACTTC
CASSLDRQETQYF
>TRBJ2-7|TRBD1|TRBV11-3|.
TGTGCCAGCAGCATCCGGGGACAGGACCCCTACGAGCAGTACTTC
CASSIRGQDPYEQYF
>TRBJ1-6|.|TRBV18|few
TGTGCCAGCTCACCAGGGACTCCAGGGTCACCCCTCCACTTT
CASSPGTPGSPLHF
>TRBJ1-1|.|TRBV7-9|once
TGTGCCAGCAGCTTCAACAGCCCACCTCTGGCTTTCTTT
CASSFNSPPLAFF
>TRBJ1-2|.|TRBV20-1|.
TGCAGTGCCAGAGCACAGTATGGCTACACCTTC
CSARAQYGYTF
>TRBJ1-5|.|TRBV5-1|.
TGCGCCAGCAGCCCGGACGGAGGAGGGCACAATCAGCCCCAGCATTTT
CASSPDGGGHNQPQHF
>TRBJ1-1|.|TRBV2|.
TGTGCCAGCAAAGACAGGAACACTGAAGCTTTCTTT
CASKDRNTEAFF
>TRBJ1-1|TRBD1|TRBV5-1|.
TGCGCCAGCAGCCTAGGACAGGGGCTAGGTAAAGCTTTCTTT
CASSLGQGLGKAFF
>TRBJ1-5|TRBD1|TRBV25-1|once
TGTGCCAGCAGTGGGACAGGGAGCAATCAGCCCCAGCATTTT
CASSGTGSNQPQHF
>TRBJ2-5|TRBD2|TRBV5-1|.
TGCGCCAGCAGCCGAGGACAAGGAGCGGGGGCCCAAGAGACCCAGTACTTC
CASSRGQGAGAQETQYF
>TRBJ2-5|TRBD2|TRBV2|.
TGTGCCAGCAGTCCATTTAGCGGGGGGGCTCAAGAGACCCAGTACTTC
CASSPFSGGAQETQYF
>TRBJ2-2|TRBD1|TRBV6-5|.
TGTGCCAGCAGACCTGCAGGGGGCGTTTCCGGGGAGCTGTTTTTT
CASRPAGGVSGELFF
>TRBJ1-6|.|TRBV19|.
TGTGCCAGTAGTCGCGGCAGGGGATATAATTCACCCCTCCACTTT
CASSRGRGYNSPLHF
>TRBJ2-3|TRBD2|TRBV7-9|few
TGTGCCAGCAGCGGACCCAGCGGGGGATCCGATACGCAGTATTTT
CASSGPSGGSDTQYF
>TRBJ2-7|.|TRBV28|.
TGTGCCAGCAGTACCCCCGGGGTCGGTCAGTACTTC
CASSTPGVGQYF
>TRBJ2-3|.|TRBV11-3|.
TGTGCCAGCAGCTTGAGTATTGCAGATACGCAGTATTTT
CASSLSIADTQYF
>TRBJ1-2|.|TRBV27|.
TGTGCCAGCAGCCCCTTGGTGCAGGCTTTTCCGAGCGGCTACACCTTC
CASSPLVQAFPSGYTF
>TRBJ2-2|TRBD1|TRBV18|.
TGTGCCAGCTCACCGCAGGGGGCCACGAACACCGGGGAGCTGTTTTTT
CASSPQGATNTGELFF
>TRBJ2-6|TRBD1|TRBV7-3|.
TGTGCCAGCAGCTCGACAGGGGGCGCTTCTGGGGCCAACGTCCTGACTTTC
CASSSTGGASGANVLTF
>TRBJ1-2|.|TRBV5-1|.
TGCGCCAGCAGCTTTCTTGAGGGCGACTATGGCTACACCTTC
CASSFLEGDYGYTF
>TRBJ2-7|TRBD1|TRBV28|.
TGTGCCAGCAGTAAGCCACATGACAGGGTCGAGCAGTATTTC
CASSKPHDRVEQYF
>TRBJ2-5|.|TRBV19|.
TGTGCCAGTAGTAAATTTCAGGAGACCCAGTACTTC
CASSKFQETQYF
>TRBJ2-3|.|TRBV28|.
TGTGCCAGCGAGGACATCACAGATACGCAGTATTTT
CASEDITDTQYF